This T cell receptor beta chain was identified in a study of blood T cells in healthy people across ages. It was with a sample-barcoded 5' primer and a J-beta primer mix that a second PCR of about 6 to 12 cycles was run. TCRdb independently ran MiXCR on the 5' RACE reads; one entry per CDR3 protein. Here the sample spans some 710,000 distinct CDR3 sequences, 20% to 25% being singletons. Samples had at least 7 million PBMCs isolated from them. The CDR3 extends over 15 amino acids. V was pared by 1 base and J by 4 bases, with 13 bases between. Per germline, CDR1 SEHNR and CDR2 FQNEAQ (reference sequence).

The sequence derives from a man between 70 and 80 years old in good health. Input material: blood. The chain recombines TRBV7-9 with TRBJ1-2, with no clear D. The CDR3 here is CASSLVPTAGYGYTF. CDR3 DNA sequence: TGTGCCAGCAGCTTAGTCCCTACGGCGGGCTATGGCTACACCTTC.